This T cell receptor beta chain was recovered during a study of T cell responses to AZD1222 COVID-19 vaccine. Points from the study as a whole: Possibly, clonal diversity was underestimated; donors were largely white British and included more females. Two doses of AZD1222 preceded a rise in Spike-specific TCR breadth and depth.

As for this clone: Its specificity is not known.

Clones were read by immunoSEQ multiplex PCR, and TCRdb kept only the in-frame ones, dropping some. The sample yields 150,000 or so clones, over 75% seen once. Specimen: peripheral blood, collected on day 0 of AZD1222 vaccination. The sequence derives from an adult in good health.

In DNA form, the CDR3 reads TGTGCCAGCTCACCTCTGCAATCCGAAGGGTCAGGCTACACCTTC. Translation gives CASSPLQSEGSGYTF. The chain employs TRBV18 and TRBJ1-2; D uncertain. Deletions cut 3 bases from V and 8 bases from J, with 19 bases between. Germline V gene lookup returns CDR1 KGHSH and CDR2 LQKENI. The CDR3 length is 15 residues.